There are many counts of the clone carrying this T cell receptor beta chain. The data are from a study of regulatory T cells in long-lasting Graves disease. Both iRepertoire HTBI primers and Arm-PCR of CDR3 regions were used to build the TCR beta libraries. MiXCR, applied by TCRdb to the multiplex PCR reads, yields one record per CDR3 protein. The data show 430,000 or so distinct CDR3 sequences, over 20% seen once. Specified time point: persistent/refractory GD, antithyroid drugs over 5 years with positive TRAb. Extracted RNA from PBMCs served as the source of the TCR library. As collected, the peripheral blood samples measured 7.5 to 9 milliliters each and went into EDTA tubes. The CDR3 totals 14 residues. The germline gives CDR1 MDHEN, CDR2 SYDVKM. V shed 9 bases and J shed 0 bases, with 12 bases lying between them.

This sequence was found in a female donor with Graves disease. This chain joins TRBV28 and TRBJ1-5; D possibly corresponds to TRBD1 (5 bases). The specimen comprised peripheral blood mononuclear cells (PBMCs), sampled when the disease was refractory, from a patient treated with antithyroid drugs. As DNA, the CDR3 is TGTGCCAGTGCACCGGGGACTAGCAATCAGCCCCAGCATTTT. Translated: CASAPGTSNQPQHF.